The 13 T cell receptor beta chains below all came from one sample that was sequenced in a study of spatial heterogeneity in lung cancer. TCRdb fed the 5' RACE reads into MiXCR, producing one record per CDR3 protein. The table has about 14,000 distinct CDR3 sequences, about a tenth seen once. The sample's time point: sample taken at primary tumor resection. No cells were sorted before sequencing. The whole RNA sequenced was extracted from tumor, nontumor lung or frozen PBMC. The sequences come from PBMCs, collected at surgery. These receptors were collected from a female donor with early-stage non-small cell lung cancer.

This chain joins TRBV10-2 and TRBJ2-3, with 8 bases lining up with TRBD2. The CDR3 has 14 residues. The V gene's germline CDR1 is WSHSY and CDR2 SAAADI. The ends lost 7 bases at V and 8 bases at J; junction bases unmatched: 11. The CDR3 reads CASNPGTRGGTQYF. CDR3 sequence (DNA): TGCGCCAGCAACCCCGGGACCCGGGGGGGTACGCAGTATTTT.

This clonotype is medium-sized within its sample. The CDR3 spells CASSDSTGYGYTF. Written as DNA, the CDR3 is TGCGCCAGCAGTGACTCGACAGGATATGGCTACACCTTC. The chain uses TRBV10-2 and TRBJ1-2; the D gene is possibly TRBD1 (6 bases). CDR1 WSHSY and CDR2 SAAADI come from the germline V gene. CDR3 length: 13 residues. The V gene lost 3 bases and the J gene lost 5 bases, with 10 bases spanning the gap.

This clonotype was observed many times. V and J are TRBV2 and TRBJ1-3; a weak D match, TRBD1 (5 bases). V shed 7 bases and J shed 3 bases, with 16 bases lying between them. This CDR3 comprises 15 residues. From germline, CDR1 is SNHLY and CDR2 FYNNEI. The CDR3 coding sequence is TGTGCCAGCACGGGTGGGGCCGACCGTGGAAACACCATATATTTT. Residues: CASTGGADRGNTIYF.

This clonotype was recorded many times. CDR3 sequence (DNA): TGTGCCAGCAGTTTTCGCCGGCCAACAGGGCTACACTACGAGCAGTACTTC. Protein product: CASSFRRPTGLHYEQYF. This chain connects TRBV28 to TRBJ2-7; D may be TRBD1 (6 bases). The CDR3 is made up of 17 amino acids. Trimming took 3 bases from V and 3 from J, leaving 21 bases between them. Per the germline V gene, CDR1 is MDHEN and CDR2 is SYDVKM. Looking up the rest from reference TRBV28 and TRBJ2-7 gives the full variable domain: DVKVTQSSRYLVKRTGEKVFLECVQDMDHENMFWYRQDPGLGLRLIYFSYDVKMKEKGDIPEGYSVSREKKERFSLILESASTNQTSMYLCASSFRRPTGLHYEQYFGPGTRLTVT.

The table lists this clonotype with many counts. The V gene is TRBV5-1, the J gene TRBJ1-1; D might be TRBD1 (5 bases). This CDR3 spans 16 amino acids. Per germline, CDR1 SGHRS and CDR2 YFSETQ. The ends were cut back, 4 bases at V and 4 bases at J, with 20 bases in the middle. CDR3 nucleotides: TGCGCCAGCAGCCCCGGGGACGGAACAAGACCCACTGAAGCTTTCTTT. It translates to CASSPGDGTRPTEAFF.

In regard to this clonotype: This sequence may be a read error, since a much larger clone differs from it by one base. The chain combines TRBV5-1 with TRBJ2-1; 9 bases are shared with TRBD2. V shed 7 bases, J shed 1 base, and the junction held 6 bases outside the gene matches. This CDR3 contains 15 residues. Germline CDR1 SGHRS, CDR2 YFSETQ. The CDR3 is CASGPSGGSYNEQFF. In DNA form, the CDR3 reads TGCGCCAGCGGCCCCAGCGGGGGGTCCTACAATGAGCAGTTCTTC.

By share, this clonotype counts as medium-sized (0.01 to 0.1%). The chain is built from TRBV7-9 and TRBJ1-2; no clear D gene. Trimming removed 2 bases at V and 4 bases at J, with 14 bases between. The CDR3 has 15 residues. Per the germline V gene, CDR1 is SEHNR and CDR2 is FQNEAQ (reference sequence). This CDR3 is CASSLIGDLSYGYTF. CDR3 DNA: TGTGCCAGCAGCTTAATCGGGGATCTATCCTATGGCTACACCTTC.

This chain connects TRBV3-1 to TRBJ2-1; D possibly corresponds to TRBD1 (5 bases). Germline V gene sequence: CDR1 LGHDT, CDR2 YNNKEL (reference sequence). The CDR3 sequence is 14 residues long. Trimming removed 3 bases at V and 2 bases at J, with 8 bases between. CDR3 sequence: CASSHATAYNEQFF. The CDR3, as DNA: TGTGCCAGCAGCCACGCGACAGCCTACAATGAGCAGTTCTTC.

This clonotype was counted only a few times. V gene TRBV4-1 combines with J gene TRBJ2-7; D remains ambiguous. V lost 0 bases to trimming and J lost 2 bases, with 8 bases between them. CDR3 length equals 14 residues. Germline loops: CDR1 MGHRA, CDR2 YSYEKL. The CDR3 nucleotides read TGCGCCAGCAGCCAAGAACCCCAAACCTACGAGCAGTACTTC. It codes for CASSQEPQTYEQYF.

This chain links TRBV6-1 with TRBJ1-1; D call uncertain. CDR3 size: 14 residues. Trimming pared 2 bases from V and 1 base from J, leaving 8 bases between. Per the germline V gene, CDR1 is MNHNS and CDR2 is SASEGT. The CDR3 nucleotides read TGTGCCAGCAGTGAACAGCCGACGAACACTGAAGCTTTCTTT. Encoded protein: CASSEQPTNTEAFF.

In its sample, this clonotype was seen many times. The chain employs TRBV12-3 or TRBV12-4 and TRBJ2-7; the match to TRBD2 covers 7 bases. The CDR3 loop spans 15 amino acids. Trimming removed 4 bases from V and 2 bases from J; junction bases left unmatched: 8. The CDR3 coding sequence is TGTGCCAGCAGTTCGGGGGGTCCGGGCCCCTACGAGCAGTACTTC. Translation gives CASSSGGPGPYEQYF.

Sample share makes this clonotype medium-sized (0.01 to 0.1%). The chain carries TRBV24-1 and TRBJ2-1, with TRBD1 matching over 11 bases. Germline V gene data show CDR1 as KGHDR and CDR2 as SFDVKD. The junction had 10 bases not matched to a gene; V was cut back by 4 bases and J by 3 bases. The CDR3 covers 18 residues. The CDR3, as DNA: TGTGCCACCAGTGAATCTCTCGCCGGGACAGGGGGCTACAATGAGCAGTTCTTC. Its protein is CATSESLAGTGGYNEQFF.

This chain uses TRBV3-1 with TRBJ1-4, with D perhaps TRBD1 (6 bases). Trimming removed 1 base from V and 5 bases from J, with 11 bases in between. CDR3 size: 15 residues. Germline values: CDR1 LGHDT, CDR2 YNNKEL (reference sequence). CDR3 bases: TGTGCCAGCAGCCAAGGTTGGCAGGGGAATGAAAAACTGTTTTTT. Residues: CASSQGWQGNEKLFF.